The rows below give T cell receptor beta chains drawn from one sample of a study of blood T cell repertoires in COVID-19. Method: immunoSEQ multiplex PCR; TCRdb's copy keeps in-frame clones and lacks some. The sample shows a few hundred thousand clones, roughly 88% of them seen only once. Material: peripheral blood. All receptors derive from a human donor with COVID-19, enrolled during active disease. The donor label of this sample is uncertain. Each CDR3 is given with its conserved first and last residue. A D gene is named only where the DNA matches it firmly.

J: TRBJ2-3
D: NA
V: TRBV6-5
length: 16
CDR3: CASSYSRGQGRDTQYF

J: TRBJ1-5
D: NA
V: TRBV7-8
length: 12
CDR3: CASSPTSGVQHF

J: TRBJ2-1
D: TRBD1
V: TRBV5-1
length: 15
CDR3: CASSLARQGGNEQFF

J: TRBJ2-1
D: NA
V: TRBV15
length: 14
CDR3: CATSREASQVEQFF

J: TRBJ1-1
D: TRBD1
V: TRBV15
length: 16
CDR3: CATSREDRRVNAEAFF

J: TRBJ2-2
D: NA
V: TRBV19
length: 14
CDR3: CASSIPTGTGELFF

J: TRBJ2-2
D: NA
V: TRBV29-1
length: 12
CDR3: CSVRQNTGELFF

J: TRBJ1-2
D: NA
V: TRBV4-2
length: 14
CDR3: CASSQDRVNYGYTF

J: TRBJ1-3
D: TRBD1
V: TRBV9
length: 15
CDR3: CASNEYGQGTNTIYF

J: TRBJ1-4
D: NA
V: TRBV11-2
length: 13
CDR3: CASSLDPTRKLFF

J: TRBJ2-7
D: NA
V: TRBV28
length: 11
CDR3: CASSAIYEQYF

J: TRBJ1-2
D: TRBD1
V: TRBV7-3
length: 14
CDR3: CASSPAGQGGNYTF

J: TRBJ2-1
D: TRBD2
V: TRBV29-1
length: 14
CDR3: CSVVLAGGPHEQFF

J: TRBJ2-3
D: NA
V: TRBV28
length: 18
CDR3: CASSVRRASALGTDTQYF

J: TRBJ2-5
D: TRBD2
V: TRBV7-8
length: 16
CDR3: CASSLGGGSFAETQYF

J: TRBJ1-5
D: NA
V: TRBV28
length: 15
CDR3: CASSLRSLGNQPQHF

J: TRBJ1-2
D: NA
V: TRBV18
length: 13
CDR3: CASSPGLTYGYTF

J: TRBJ2-5
D: NA
V: TRBV7-3
length: 14
CDR3: CASSFSGHQETQYF

J: TRBJ2-3
D: TRBD1
V: TRBV10-3
length: 14
CDR3: CAISEDRGTDTQYF

J: TRBJ1-6
D: TRBD1
V: TRBV14
length: 13
CDR3: CASSQDLGTAQHF

J: TRBJ2-7
D: NA
V: TRBV6-6
length: 17
CDR3: CASSPLLLTISYYEQYF

J: TRBJ1-1
D: TRBD1
V: TRBV5-4
length: 15
CDR3: CASSSKQGANTEAFF

J: TRBJ1-5
D: NA
V: TRBV28
length: 18
CDR3: CASSDFLRPDRLNQPQHF

J: TRBJ1-5
D: TRBD1
V: TRBV28
length: 14
CDR3: CASHGQGILQPQHF

J: TRBJ1-3
D: NA
V: TRBV7-2
length: 16
CDR3: CASSLAVLSSGNTIYF

J: TRBJ1-4
D: TRBD1
V: TRBV2
length: 16
CDR3: CASIGLTGQGNEKLFF

J: TRBJ2-1
D: NA
V: TRBV10-3
length: 17
CDR3: CAISGASQTSSYNEQFF

J: TRBJ2-1
D: NA
V: TRBV3-1/TRBV3-2
length: 13
CDR3: CASSHTWGDEQFF

J: TRBJ2-1
D: TRBD2
V: TRBV11-1
length: 16
CDR3: CASSLGTSGRAHEQFF

J: TRBJ2-7
D: TRBD1
V: TRBV4-1
length: 16
CDR3: CASSLSASDREYEQYF

J: TRBJ1-1
D: NA
V: TRBV11-2
length: 13
CDR3: CASSVGGGGEAFF

J: TRBJ2-5
D: NA
V: TRBV9
length: 16
CDR3: CASSVGGLENQETQYF

J: TRBJ2-2
D: TRBD2
V: TRBV29-1
length: 16
CDR3: CSVVRSAGAGTGELFF

J: TRBJ1-5
D: TRBD1
V: TRBV7-2
length: 15
CDR3: CASSSGGVGNQPQHF

J: TRBJ2-1
D: NA
V: TRBV20-1
length: 14
CDR3: CSASPRGTYNEQFF

J: TRBJ2-6
D: TRBD2
V: TRBV2
length: 16
CDR3: CASSEIGRRGANVLTF

J: TRBJ2-5
D: TRBD2
V: TRBV6-5
length: 15
CDR3: CASTRGLAVQETQYF

J: TRBJ2-7
D: NA
V: TRBV29-1
length: 11
CDR3: CSVERSYEQYF

J: TRBJ2-3
D: TRBD1
V: TRBV30
length: 13
CDR3: CAYGGQITDTQYF

J: TRBJ1-2
D: NA
V: TRBV30
length: 12
CDR3: CAWRKGNGGYTF

J: TRBJ2-3
D: TRBD2
V: TRBV9
length: 16
CDR3: CASSGLGLAGTDTQYF

J: TRBJ1-5
D: NA
V: TRBV3-1/TRBV3-2
length: 13
CDR3: CASSQGGGTSQHF

J: TRBJ1-4
D: TRBD1
V: TRBV29-1
length: 14
CDR3: CSVAGTGANEKLFF

J: TRBJ1-5
D: NA
V: TRBV7-8
length: 14
CDR3: CASSLQEGNQPQHF

J: TRBJ2-5
D: NA
V: TRBV19
length: 14
CDR3: CASSPATGVRTQYF

J: TRBJ1-3
D: NA
V: TRBV5-1
length: 14
CDR3: CASSPDRNGNTIYF

J: TRBJ1-6
D: TRBD1
V: TRBV5-1
length: 16
CDR3: CASSYSVGTANSPLHF

J: TRBJ2-1
D: TRBD2
V: TRBV7-9
length: 16
CDR3: CASSFTSGTIYNEQFF

J: TRBJ2-5
D: TRBD1
V: TRBV2
length: 15
CDR3: CASSWTGGVWETQYF

J: TRBJ2-3
D: NA
V: TRBV7-2
length: 14
CDR3: CASSPGAATDTQYF

J: TRBJ1-5
D: TRBD1
V: TRBV10-3
length: 13
CDR3: CAIRGQDNQPQHF

J: TRBJ1-2
D: NA
V: TRBV29-1
length: 11
CDR3: CSVEKGAGYTF

J: TRBJ2-7
D: TRBD2
V: TRBV29-1
length: 14
CDR3: CSVTGTSQINEQYF